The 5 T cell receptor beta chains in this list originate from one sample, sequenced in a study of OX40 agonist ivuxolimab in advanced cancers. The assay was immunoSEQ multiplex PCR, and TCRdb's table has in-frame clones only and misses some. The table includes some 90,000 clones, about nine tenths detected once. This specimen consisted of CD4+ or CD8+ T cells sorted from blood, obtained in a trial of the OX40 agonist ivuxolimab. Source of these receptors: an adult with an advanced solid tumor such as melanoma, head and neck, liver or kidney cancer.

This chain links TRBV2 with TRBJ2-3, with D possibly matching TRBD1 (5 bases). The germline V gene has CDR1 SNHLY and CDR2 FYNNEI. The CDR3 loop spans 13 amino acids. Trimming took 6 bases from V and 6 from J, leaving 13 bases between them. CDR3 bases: TGTGCCAGCAGCTTCCAGGACACGGATACGCAGTATTTT. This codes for CASSFQDTDTQYF.

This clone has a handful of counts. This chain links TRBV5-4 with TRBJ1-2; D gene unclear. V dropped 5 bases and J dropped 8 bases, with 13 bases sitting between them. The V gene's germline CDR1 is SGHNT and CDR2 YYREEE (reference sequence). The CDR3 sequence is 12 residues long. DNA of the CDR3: TGTGCCAGCAGGCCCCGGGATGGGGGCTACACCTTC. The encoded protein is CASRPRDGGYTF.

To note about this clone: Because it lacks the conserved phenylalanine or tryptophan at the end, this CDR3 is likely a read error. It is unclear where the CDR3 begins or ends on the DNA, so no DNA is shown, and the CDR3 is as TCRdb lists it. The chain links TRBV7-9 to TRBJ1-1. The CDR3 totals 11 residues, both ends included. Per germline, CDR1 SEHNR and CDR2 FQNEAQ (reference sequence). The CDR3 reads CASSFEGSPPG.

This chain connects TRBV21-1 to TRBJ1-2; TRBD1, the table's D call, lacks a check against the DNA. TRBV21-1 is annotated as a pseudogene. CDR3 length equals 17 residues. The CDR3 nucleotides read TGTGCCAGCAGCAAGAACGCGGGGGACAGGGTACAGGGAGGCTACACCTTC. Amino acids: CASSKNAGDRVQGGYTF.

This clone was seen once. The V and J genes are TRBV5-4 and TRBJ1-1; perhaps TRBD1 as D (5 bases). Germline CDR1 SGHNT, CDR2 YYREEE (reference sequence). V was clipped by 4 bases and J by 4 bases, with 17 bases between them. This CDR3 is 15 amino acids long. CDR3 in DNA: TGTGCCAGCAGCATGGAAGGGCAGGGCAGCACTGAAGCTTTCTTT. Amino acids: CASSMEGQGSTEAFF. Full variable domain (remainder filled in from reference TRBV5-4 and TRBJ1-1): ETGVTQSPTHLIKTRGQQVTLRCSSQSGHNTVSWYQQALGQGPQFIFQYYREEENGRGNFPPRFSGLQFPNYSSELNVNALELDDSALYLCASSMEGQGSTEAFFGQGTRLTVV.